This paragraph reports one T cell receptor (beta chain). Its antigen is as yet unknown. J was trimmed by 3 bases and V by 6 bases; bases with no gene match: 0. This CDR3 is built from 14 residues. The germline V gene has CDR1 SGHAT and CDR2 FQNNGV. This sample was taken from a study of T cell responses to AZD1222 COVID-19 vaccine. Study findings and constraints: Donors skewed white British and female; clonal diversity was possibly underestimated. Only a handful of people who got AZD1222 tested seropositive at baseline. Across spike, vaccine-associated CD4 TCRs were found, dominant at 160-218 and 743-854.

TCRdb's table, derived via immunoSEQ multiplex PCR, lists solely in-frame clones and lacks some. The sample shows 140,000 or so clones, roughly 93% of them seen only once. The receptor was isolated from an adult who had recovered from COVID-19. The genes are TRBV11-2 and TRBJ2-1; TRBD2 matches 12 bases. The specimen comprised peripheral blood, sampled after recovery from COVID-19. The CDR3 spells CASRGLAGYNEQFF. The CDR3 region has the DNA TGTGCCAGCAGGGGACTAGCGGGCTACAATGAGCAGTTCTTC.